The 27 T cell receptor beta chains given below trace back to one sample, sequenced in a study of blood T cell repertoires in COVID-19. Libraries were prepared by immunoSEQ multiplex PCR; TCRdb keeps only in-frame clonotypes and omits some of them. The sample consists of around 280,000 clones, just under 90% of them appearing once. The source material was peripheral blood. These receptors were taken from a woman in her thirties with COVID-19, enrolled during active disease.

The chain uses TRBV9 and TRBJ2-7; D is perhaps TRBD1 (5 bases). This CDR3 comprises 18 residues. Trimming removed 3 bases at V and 3 bases at J, with 25 bases between. Germline lookup yields CDR1 SGDLS and CDR2 YYNGEE. This chain's CDR3 is CASSDHRIRTRAGYEQYF. The DNA for the CDR3 is TGTGCCAGCAGCGACCACCGCATTCGGACAAGGGCAGGCTACGAGCAGTACTTC.

This chain joins TRBV7-9 and TRBJ1-1; a weak D match, TRBD1 (5 bases). This CDR3 region has 12 residues. Trimming pared 6 bases from V and 8 bases from J, leaving 13 bases between. Germline V lookup: CDR1 SEHNR, CDR2 FQNEAQ (reference sequence). CDR3 region: CASRNYRGEAFF. The CDR3 DNA reads TGTGCCAGCAGAAACTACCGGGGGGAAGCTTTCTTT.

This chain uses TRBV13 with TRBJ2-7; 9 nucleotides align to TRBD1. Germline CDR1 reads PRHDT; CDR2 reads FYEKMQ (reference sequence). Trimming at V came to 3 bases and at J to 7 bases, leaving 7 bases not matched to a gene. This CDR3 has 14 amino acids. CDR3: CASSLGQGWEEQYF. CDR3 nucleotide sequence: TGTGCCAGCAGCTTGGGACAGGGTTGGGAAGAGCAGTACTTC.

The chain combines TRBV7-5 with TRBJ1-5; the DNA was not compared with TRBD1, the D call given in the table. TRBV7-5 is a pseudogene locus. CDR3 length: 18 amino acids. CDR3: CVRSLARDRGYSNQPQHF. CDR3 sequence (DNA): TGTGTCAGAAGCTTAGCAAGGGACAGGGGTTATAGCAATCAGCCCCAGCATTTT.

This chain uses TRBV11-3 with TRBJ2-5, with D possibly matching TRBD1 (6 bases). This CDR3 has 13 amino acids. The V end lost 5 bases, the J end lost 1 base, and 8 bases lay between the germline ends. Looked up from germline, CDR1 is SGHNT and CDR2 is YENEEA. DNA for the CDR3: TGTGCCAGCAGCGGGGGCTCCCAAGAGACCCAGTACTTC. Protein: CASSGGSQETQYF.

This chain links TRBV11-2 with TRBJ2-7, with a tentative D call TRBD2 (5 bases). Trimming left V 2 bases short and J 0 bases short, with 23 bases between. The CDR3 totals 19 residues. From germline, CDR1 is SGHAT and CDR2 FQNNGV. The CDR3 nucleotides are TGTGCCAGCAGCTTACCCGAGGGATCAGCACCTAGCTTCTCCTACGAGCAGTACTTC. Amino acids: CASSLPEGSAPSFSYEQYF.

CDR3 amino acids: CASSRGPYNEQFF. CDR3 in DNA: TGTGCCAGCTCAAGGGGGCCCTACAATGAGCAGTTCTTC. This sequence joins TRBV18 and TRBJ2-1; 7 nucleotides agree with TRBD1. J lost 2 bases, V lost 5 bases, and 0 bases had no gene match. There are 13 residues in the CDR3. Looked up from germline, CDR1 is KGHSH and CDR2 is LQKENI. Using reference TRBV18 and TRBJ2-1 for the parts outside the CDR3, the full variable domain is NAGVMQNPRHLVRRRGQEARLRCSPMKGHSHVYWYRQLPEEGLKFMVYLQKENIIDESGMPKERFSAEFPKEGPSILRIQQVVRGDSAAYFCASSRGPYNEQFFGPGTRLTVL.

V is TRBV5-1 and J is TRBJ1-1; the D gene is possibly TRBD1 (6 bases). Trimming took off 7 bases at V and 0 bases at J, with 13 bases between the two ends. Per germline, CDR1 SGHRS and CDR2 YFSETQ. The CDR3 runs 14 residues. The CDR3: CASGRDTMNTEAFF. The CDR3 bases are TGCGCCAGCGGCCGGGACACCATGAACACTGAAGCTTTCTTT.

The J gene is TRBJ2-7, the V gene TRBV10-3; tentatively, D is TRBD1 (5 bases). Germline lookup yields CDR1 ENHRY and CDR2 SYGVKD. Trimming left V 4 bases short and J 5 bases short, with 27 bases between. The CDR3 spans 18 residues. CDR3 residues: CAISGLGRVDHSPDEQYF. In DNA form, the CDR3 reads TGTGCCATCAGTGGGTTGGGCAGGGTGGACCACTCGCCCGACGAGCAGTACTTC.

The V call is TRBV5-1, the J call TRBJ2-5, with D tentatively TRBD2 (5 bases). The CDR3 runs 14 residues. Deletions cut 0 bases from V and 5 bases from J, with 11 bases between. The germline V gene has CDR1 SGHRS and CDR2 YFSETQ. The chain's CDR3 is CASSLGGFDETQYF. CDR3 DNA: TGCGCCAGCAGCTTGGGAGGGTTCGACGAGACCCAGTACTTC.

About this clone itself: Different DNA sequences within this sample yield the same CDR3. The chain recombines TRBV28 with TRBJ1-5, with D tentatively TRBD1 (5 bases). Germline loops: CDR1 MDHEN, CDR2 SYDVKM. There are 15 residues in the CDR3. Trimming stripped 8 bases from V and 0 bases from J, with 14 bases between. CDR3 protein: CASSLGGYSNQPQHF. The CDR3 bases are TGTGCCAGCTCTCTCGGGGGGTATAGCAATCAGCCCCAGCATTTT.

The chain uses TRBV11-2 and TRBJ1-2; D gene ambiguous. This CDR3 is built from 13 residues. The germline gives CDR1 SGHAT, CDR2 FQNNGV. Trimming took off 1 base at V and 5 bases at J, with 8 bases between the two ends. The DNA for the CDR3 is TGTGCCAGCAGCTTAGGCCGAGATTATGGCTACACCTTC. It codes for CASSLGRDYGYTF.

The V and J genes are TRBV27 and TRBJ2-7, with 13 nucleotides matching TRBD2. The germline CDR1 and CDR2 sequences are MNHEY and SMNVEV (reference sequence). The V segment lost 6 bases and the J segment 0 bases; nucleotides outside the gene matches: 5. The CDR3 has 16 residues. The CDR3 loop is CASRGLAGASSYEQYF. The CDR3 DNA follows: TGTGCCAGCAGAGGACTAGCGGGGGCTTCCTCCTACGAGCAGTACTTC.

A single count supports this clone. An end of the junction does not agree with germline; a read error may underlie this. The chain has TRBV7-8 and TRBJ1-2, with D uncertain. This CDR3 region has 13 residues. Germline V gene sequence: CDR1 SGHVS, CDR2 FQNEAQ. CDR3 in DNA: TGTGCCAGCAACTTAGGGTCCAGTACCGTCGAATCTTTC. As protein: CASNLGSSTVESF. Combining the CDR3 with reference TRBV7-8 and TRBJ1-2 gives the whole variable domain GAGVSQSPRYKVAKRGQDVALRCDPISGHVSLFWYQQALGQGPEFLTYFQNEAQLDKSGLPSDRFFAERPEGSVSTLKIQRTQQEDSAVYLCASNLGSSTVESFGSGTRLTVV.

V usage is TRBV4-1 and J usage is TRBJ2-3, with TRBD2 matching over 11 bases. The ends lost 1 base at V and 5 bases at J; junction bases unmatched: 8. Germline V gene data show CDR1 as MGHRA and CDR2 as YSYEKL. This CDR3 has 17 amino acids. The CDR3 reads CASSQGLAGTFLDTQYF. CDR3 coding DNA: TGCGCCAGCAGCCAAGGACTAGCGGGGACTTTTTTAGATACGCAGTATTTT.

This clone was detected a few times. The V call is TRBV19, the J call TRBJ2-1; 7 bases agree with TRBD2. Germline V gene lookup returns CDR1 LNHDA and CDR2 SQIVND (reference sequence). CDR3 length: 14 amino acids. The trim removed 3 bases at V and 5 bases at J, leaving 4 bases unmatched. The CDR3 DNA is TGTGCCAGTAGTATCGGGACTACGAACAATGAGCAGTTCTTC. Translation gives CASSIGTTNNEQFF. Filled out from reference TRBV19 and TRBJ2-1, the complete variable domain reads DGGITQSPKYLFRKEGQNVTLSCEQNLNHDAMYWYRQDPGQGLRLIYYSQIVNDFQKGDIAEGYSVSREKKESFPLTVTSAQKNPTAFYLCASSIGTTNNEQFFGPGTRLTVL.

This clone was picked up one time. The rearrangement uses TRBV19 and TRBJ2-3, with 13 bases that match TRBD2. Germline CDR1 LNHDA, CDR2 SQIVND (reference sequence). The junction had 3 bases not matched to a gene; V was cut back by 6 bases and J by 6 bases. The CDR3 is 14 residues long. CDR3: CASRTSGGKDTQYF. In DNA, the CDR3 is TGTGCCAGTAGGACTAGCGGGGGGAAGGATACGCAGTATTTT.

This clone has only one observation. The V gene is TRBV3-1 (or the pseudogene TRBV3-2), the J gene TRBJ2-1; weak D call: TRBD2 (5 bases). V was clipped by 1 base and J by 7 bases, with 14 bases between them. The CDR3 is 15 amino acids. Germline CDR1 LGHDT, CDR2 YNNKEL (reference sequence). DNA for the CDR3: TGTGCCAGCAGCCAAGCTTCCGGGATTGGTAATGAGCAGTTCTTC. Its protein product is CASSQASGIGNEQFF.

This clone was seen a single time. CDR3 protein: CASSASGQVSGSPLHF. The CDR3 nucleotides read TGCGCCAGCAGCGCATCGGGACAGGTTTCGGGCTCACCCCTCCACTTT. The chain recombines TRBV5-1 with TRBJ1-6; the match to TRBD1 covers 8 bases. This CDR3 comprises 16 residues. V lost 4 bases and J lost 10; bases outside the gene matches: 13. From germline, CDR1 is SGHRS and CDR2 YFSETQ.

The chain has TRBV12-3 or TRBV12-4 and TRBJ1-2, with D unclear. This CDR3 is 12 amino acids long. V dropped 5 bases and J dropped 4 bases, with 8 bases sitting between them. In DNA, the CDR3 is TGTGCCAGCAGTAACAGCCCCTATGGCTACACCTTC. This gives the protein CASSNSPYGYTF.

This clone occurred once. The chain is built from TRBV28 and TRBJ1-5, with D possibly TRBD1 on 5 matching bases. The CDR3 is made up of 15 amino acids. Trimming removed 2 bases from V and 2 bases from J, with 10 bases in between. Per germline, CDR1 MDHEN and CDR2 SYDVKM. CDR3 amino acids: CASSLKGRGNQPQHF. The CDR3 DNA sequence: TGTGCCAGCAGTTTAAAGGGCAGGGGCAATCAGCCCCAGCATTTT.

The chain links TRBV7-8 to TRBJ1-1; 7 positions agree with TRBD1. Germline V gene data show CDR1 as SGHVS and CDR2 as FQNEAQ. This CDR3 contains 14 residues. The trim removed 4 bases at V and 1 base at J, leaving 3 bases unmatched. The CDR3 loop reads CASSYRGANTEAFF. CDR3 nucleotides: TGTGCCAGCAGCTACAGGGGCGCGAACACTGAAGCTTTCTTT.

This clone was recorded only once. The chain links TRBV3-1 (or the pseudogene TRBV3-2) to TRBJ1-4; no clear D. Germline V gene data show CDR1 as LGHDT and CDR2 as YNNKEL (reference sequence). This CDR3 region has 13 residues. The V end lost 0 bases, the J end lost 13 bases, and 12 bases lay between the germline ends. CDR3 coding DNA: TGTGCCAGCAGCCAAGAAGTAGCCGGGAGACTGTTTTTT. As protein: CASSQEVAGRLFF.

The chain links TRBV28 to TRBJ1-1; D unresolved. V lost 2 bases and J lost 3, with 13 bases in between. The CDR3 spans 15 residues. In germline, CDR1 is MDHEN, CDR2 SYDVKM. CDR3 in DNA: TGTGCCAGCAGTTTAACTAATCTTCCGGACACTGAAGCTTTCTTT. Amino acids: CASSLTNLPDTEAFF.

This clone was seen a single time. The chain uses TRBV19 and TRBJ2-7; 8 bases match TRBD2. Germline trimming cut 5 bases from V and 5 bases from J; bases unmatched to any gene: 5. Germline CDR1 is LNHDA and CDR2 is SQIVND (reference sequence). This CDR3 spans 13 amino acids. The CDR3 is CASSPGLADEQYF. CDR3 nucleotide sequence: TGTGCCAGTAGTCCAGGACTAGCAGACGAGCAGTACTTC.

The CDR3 is CAWSVGFSGETQYF. As DNA, the CDR3 is TGTGCCTGGAGTGTAGGTTTCAGCGGTGAGACCCAGTACTTC. This chain links TRBV30 with TRBJ2-5, with a tentative D call TRBD2 (5 bases). Germline V gene data show CDR1 as GTSNPN and CDR2 as SVGIG (reference sequence). CDR3 size: 14 residues. Trimming stripped 0 bases from V and 5 bases from J, with 13 bases between.

J is TRBJ1-1 and V is TRBV19; a possible D gene is TRBD1 (6 bases). The germline CDR1 and CDR2 sequences are LNHDA and SQIVND (reference sequence). This CDR3 is 14 amino acids long. With 5 bases removed from V and 3 bases from J, the gap between germline ends came to 13 bases. The CDR3 DNA is TGTGCCAGTAGTGATGGACAGCTATACACTGAAGCTTTCTTT. It encodes CASSDGQLYTEAFF.